This TCR beta chain was sequenced for a study of OX40 agonist ivuxolimab in advanced cancers. Study-level information: Among those treated, three patients had partial responses, one with hepatocellular carcinoma and two with cutaneous melanoma. Overall study results and limits: At 0.1 to 3.0 mg/kg and by week 6, CD4+ and CD8+ T cells in the blood had expanded clonally. Antigen specificity was not determined for the expanded peripheral T cells. Average numbers of expanded clones were greater in CD8+ T cells than in CD4+.

Trimming removed 4 bases from V and 9 bases from J, with 20 bases in between. Germline V CDR1 and CDR2: SGHNT, YYREEE (reference sequence). The CDR3 length is 14 residues. Concerning this clone itself: Its antigen is not known.

Profiling relied on immunoSEQ multiplex PCR, and the TCRdb table lists in-frame clones only, not all of them. The top ten hold approximately 13% of the sample, which has approximately 44,000 clones, 86% seen once. The chain employs TRBV5-4 and TRBJ2-7, with D possibly being TRBD2 (5 bases). This TCR was recovered from an adult with an advanced solid tumor such as melanoma, head and neck, liver or kidney cancer. The sequencing here drew on CD4+ or CD8+ T cells sorted from blood, taken in a trial of the OX40 agonist ivuxolimab. The CDR3 loop reads CASSIDRYGMRQYF. In nucleotides, the CDR3 is TGTGCCAGCAGCATCGATCGGTACGGGATGCGGCAGTACTTC.